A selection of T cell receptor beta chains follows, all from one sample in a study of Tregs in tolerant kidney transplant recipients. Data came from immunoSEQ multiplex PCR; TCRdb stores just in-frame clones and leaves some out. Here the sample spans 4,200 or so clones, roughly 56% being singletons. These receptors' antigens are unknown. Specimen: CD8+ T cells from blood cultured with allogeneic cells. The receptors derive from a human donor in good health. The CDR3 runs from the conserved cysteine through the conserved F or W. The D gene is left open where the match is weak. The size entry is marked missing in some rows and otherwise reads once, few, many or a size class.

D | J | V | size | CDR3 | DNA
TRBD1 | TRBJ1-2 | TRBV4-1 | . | CASSQEDRPVGYTF | TGCGCCAGCAGCCAAGAGGACAGGCCCGTGGGCTACACCTTC
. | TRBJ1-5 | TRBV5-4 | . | CASSFPGDNQPQHF | TGTGCCAGCAGCTTCCCGGGGGACAATCAGCCCCAGCATTTT
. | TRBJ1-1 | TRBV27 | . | CASSFGGLGTEAFF | TGTGCCAGCAGTTTCGGGGGGTTGGGCACTGAAGCTTTCTTT
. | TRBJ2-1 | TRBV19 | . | CASSPTSYNEQFF | TGTGCCAGTAGTCCCACCTCCTACAATGAGCAGTTCTTC
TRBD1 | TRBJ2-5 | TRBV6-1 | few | CASSVLRQGPYQETQYF | TGTGCCAGCAGTGTACTCCGACAGGGGCCGTACCAAGAGACCCAGTACTTC
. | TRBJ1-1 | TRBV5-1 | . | CASSLRGVGEAFF | TGCGCCAGCAGCTTGAGGGGGGTCGGTGAAGCTTTCTTT
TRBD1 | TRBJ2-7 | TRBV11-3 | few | CASSSGQAPYEQYF | TGTGCCAGCAGCTCCGGACAGGCGCCCTACGAGCAGTACTTC
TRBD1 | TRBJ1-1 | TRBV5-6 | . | CASSFGTGVPGTFF | TGTGCCAGCAGCTTCGGGACAGGGGTCCCTGGGACTTTCTTT
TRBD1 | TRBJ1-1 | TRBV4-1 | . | CASSQVGAGGVGNTEAFF | TGCGCCAGCAGCCAAGTTGGGGCAGGGGGAGTAGGGAACACTGAAGCTTTCTTT
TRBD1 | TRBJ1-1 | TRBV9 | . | CASSVAAGDRREGAFF | TGTGCCAGCAGCGTAGCCGCCGGGGACAGGAGGGAGGGGGCTTTCTTT
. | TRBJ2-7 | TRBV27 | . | CASSQSWGLAYEQYF | TGTGCCAGCAGCCAGAGTTGGGGGCTTGCCTACGAGCAGTACTTC
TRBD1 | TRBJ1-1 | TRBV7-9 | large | CASRSPSGTAKEAFF | TGTGCCAGCAGATCTCCATCAGGGACAGCAAAGGAAGCTTTCTTT
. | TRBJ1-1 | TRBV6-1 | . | CASSEGYAYGTRGSTEAFF | TGTGCCAGCAGTGAAGGGTACGCGTATGGGACCCGGGGGTCCACTGAAGCTTTCTTT
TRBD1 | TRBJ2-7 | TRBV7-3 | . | CASSVTQGVRNDEQYF | TGTGCCAGCAGCGTGACCCAGGGGGTCCGAAATGACGAGCAGTACTTC
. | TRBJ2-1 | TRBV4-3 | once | CASSQDGYNEQFF | TGCGCCAGCAGCCAAGACGGATACAATGAGCAGTTCTTC
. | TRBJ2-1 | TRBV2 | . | CASSEPPAYNEQFF | TGTGCCAGCAGTGAACCCCCCGCCTACAATGAGCAGTTCTTC
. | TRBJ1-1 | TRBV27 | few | CASSWGMNTEAFF | TGTGCCAGCAGCTGGGGTATGAACACTGAAGCTTTCTTT
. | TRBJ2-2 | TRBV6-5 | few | CASSYLNTGELFF | TGTGCCAGCAGTTACTTGAACACCGGGGAGCTGTTTTTT
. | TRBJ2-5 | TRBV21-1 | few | CASSPLQGAEGTQYF | TGTGCCAGCAGCCCATTACAGGGGGCAGAGGGGACCCAGTACTTC
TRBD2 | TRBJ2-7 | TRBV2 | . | CASIRDYYEQYF | TGTGCCAGCATCCGGGACTACTACGAGCAGTACTTC
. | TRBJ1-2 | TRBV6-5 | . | CASSYTQGYGYTF | TGTGCCAGCAGTTACACTCAGGGATATGGCTACACCTTC
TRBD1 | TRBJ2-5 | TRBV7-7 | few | CASSIGTGTGETQYF | TGTGCCAGCAGCATTGGGACAGGGACAGGGGAGACCCAGTACTTC
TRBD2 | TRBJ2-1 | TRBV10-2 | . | CASTPLAGGPNEQFF | TGCGCCAGCACCCCTCTAGCGGGGGGGCCGAATGAGCAGTTCTTC
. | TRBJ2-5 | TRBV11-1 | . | CASNHQETQYF | TGTGCCAGCAATCACCAAGAGACCCAGTACTTC
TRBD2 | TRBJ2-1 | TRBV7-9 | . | CASSAGTSPGNEQFF | TGTGCCAGCAGCGCAGGGACTAGTCCTGGCAATGAGCAGTTCTTC
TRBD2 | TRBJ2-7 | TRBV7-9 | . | CASSLPGGAYEQYF | TGTGCCAGCAGCTTACCCGGGGGGGCGTACGAGCAGTACTTC
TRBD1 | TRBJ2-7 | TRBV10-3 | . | CAISEDRGYEQYF | TGTGCCATCAGCGAGGACAGGGGTTACGAGCAGTACTTC
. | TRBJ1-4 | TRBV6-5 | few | CASSYLNTGRELFF | TGTGCCAGCAGTTACCTTAATACAGGGAGGGAACTGTTTTTT
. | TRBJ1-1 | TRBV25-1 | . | CASSEWSIENTEAFF | TGTGCCAGCAGTGAATGGAGCATAGAGAACACTGAAGCTTTCTTT
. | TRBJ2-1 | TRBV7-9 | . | CASSLIFNEQFF | TGTGCCAGCAGCTTAATTTTCAATGAGCAGTTCTTC
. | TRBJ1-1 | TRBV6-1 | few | CAISSTEAFF | TGTGCCATTTCTTCTACTGAAGCTTTCTTT
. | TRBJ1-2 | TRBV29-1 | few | CSGVTTGANYGYTF | TGCAGCGGGGTTACGACAGGAGCTAACTATGGCTACACCTTC
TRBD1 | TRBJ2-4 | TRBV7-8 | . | CASSLSIPGQSFGNIQYF | TGTGCCAGCAGCTTATCGATACCGGGACAGTCCTTTGGAAACATTCAGTACTTC
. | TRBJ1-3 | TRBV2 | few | CASEGTGNTIYF | TGTGCCAGCGAGGGGACTGGAAACACCATATATTTT
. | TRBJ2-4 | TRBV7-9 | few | CASSSPDFEAKNIQYF | TGTGCCAGCAGCTCCCCAGATTTTGAGGCCAAAAACATTCAGTACTTC
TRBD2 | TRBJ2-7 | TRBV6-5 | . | CASRVSAGSAYEQYF | TGTGCCAGCAGGGTTTCAGCGGGGTCGGCCTACGAGCAGTACTTC
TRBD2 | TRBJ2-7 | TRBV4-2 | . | CASSFAGGPKAYEQYF | TGTGCCAGCAGCTTCGCGGGGGGGCCCAAGGCCTACGAGCAGTACTTC
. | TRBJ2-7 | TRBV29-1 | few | CSVEGGSKGYEQYF | TGCAGCGTTGAAGGTGGCAGCAAAGGCTACGAGCAGTACTTC
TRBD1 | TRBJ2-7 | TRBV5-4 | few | CASSSSIQGEQYF | TGTGCCAGCAGCTCATCCATACAGGGGGAGCAGTACTTC
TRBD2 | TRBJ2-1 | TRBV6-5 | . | CASWETGLAGYEQFF | TGTGCCAGCTGGGAAACGGGGCTAGCGGGGTACGAGCAGTTCTTC
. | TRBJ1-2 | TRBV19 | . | CASSITDLGIYGYTF | TGTGCCAGTAGTATAACCGATCTCGGTATCTATGGCTACACCTTC
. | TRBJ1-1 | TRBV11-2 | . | CASSLGDTEAFF | TGTGCCAGCAGCTTAGGGGATACTGAAGCTTTCTTT
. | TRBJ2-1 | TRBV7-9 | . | CASSLKVDEQFF | TGTGCCAGCAGCCTAAAGGTAGATGAGCAGTTCTTC
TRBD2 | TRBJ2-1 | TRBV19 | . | CASSAIIAGSDGNEQFF | TGTGCCAGTAGTGCGATTATAGCGGGAAGCGACGGCAATGAGCAGTTCTTC
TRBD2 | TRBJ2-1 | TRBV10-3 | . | CASLGFTSGSGNEQFF | TGTGCCAGTCTTGGCTTTACTAGCGGGAGTGGCAATGAGCAGTTCTTC